This T cell receptor beta chain was captured by sequencing in a study of shared clonotypes between healthy human individuals. Some clones are missing from TCRdb's copy, which holds only in-frame ones; the method was immunoSEQ multiplex PCR. Of 2 million to 2.5 million clones listed, almost 96% are singletons. The receptor was derived from a man younger than 30 in good health. Material for sequencing was naive CD4+ T cells sorted from blood. The subset is: CD45RA+ positively selected.

In DNA form, the CDR3 reads TGTGCCAGCAGCTGGGGGACAGCTAACTATGGCTACACCTTC. Translating gives CASSWGTANYGYTF. The chain combines TRBV5-6 with TRBJ1-2; 7 nucleotides match TRBD1. The CDR3 length is 14 residues. J gave up 0 bases and V 3 bases, and 2 bases lay outside the gene matches. CDR1 SGHDT and CDR2 YYEEEE come from the germline V gene.